Below, 15 T cell receptor beta chains from the same sample are listed, as sequenced in a study of OX40 agonist ivuxolimab in advanced cancers. The repertoire was sequenced with immunoSEQ multiplex PCR; TCRdb's copy has only in-frame clones and lacks some. The top ten clones hold about 0.31% of a sample with 75,000 to 100,000 clones, 75% to 95% of them seen once. The material was CD4+ or CD8+ T cells sorted from blood, obtained in a trial of the OX40 agonist ivuxolimab. The receptors were gathered from an adult with an advanced solid tumor such as melanoma, head and neck, liver or kidney cancer.

The table lists this clone with a count of one. The same CDR3 arises from other DNA sequences in this sample as well. The chain is built from TRBV11-2 and TRBJ2-7; 12 bases map to TRBD2. Germline loops: CDR1 SGHAT, CDR2 FQNNGV. With V trimmed by 3 bases and J by 3 bases, 0 bases remained unmatched. The CDR3 has 14 amino acids. In DNA, the CDR3 is TGTGCCAGCAGCTTGACTAGCGGGAGCTACGAGCAGTACTTC. Its translation: CASSLTSGSYEQYF. Full variable domain (missing parts from reference TRBV11-2 and TRBJ2-7): EAGVAQSPRYKIIEKRQSVAFWCNPISGHATLYWYQQILGQGPKLLIQFQNNGVVDDSQLPKDRFSAERLKGVDSTLKIQPAKLEDSAVYLCASSLTSGSYEQYFGPGTRLTVT.

This clone showed up just a few times. This chain uses TRBV18 with TRBJ2-3, with 7 bases identical to TRBD2. Germline V CDR1 and CDR2: KGHSH, LQKENI. V dropped 3 bases and J dropped 1; count of bases not matched to a gene: 7. This CDR3 has 16 residues. The CDR3 DNA sequence: TGTGCCAGCTCACCCTCCTGGCTAGCGGGCACAGATACGCAGTATTTT. It specifies CASSPSWLAGTDTQYF. Complete variable domain (other parts from reference TRBV18 and TRBJ2-3): NAGVMQNPRHLVRRRGQEARLRCSPMKGHSHVYWYRQLPEEGLKFMVYLQKENIIDESGMPKERFSAEFPKEGPSILRIQQVVRGDSAAYFCASSPSWLAGTDTQYFGPGTRLTVL.

J is TRBJ2-7 and V is TRBV7-3; unclear D gene. This CDR3 contains 14 residues. Trimming took off 4 bases at V and 0 bases at J, with 10 bases between the two ends. Germline V lookup: CDR1 SGHTA, CDR2 FQGTGA. Written as DNA, the CDR3 is TGTGCCAGCAGCTCGCACCTGGGCTCCTACGAGCAGTACTTC. Translated: CASSSHLGSYEQYF.

The chain employs TRBV7-3 and TRBJ2-5, with D perhaps matching TRBD1 (6 bases). Germline V CDR1 and CDR2: SGHTA, FQGTGA. The CDR3 runs 13 residues. Between the trimmed V and J ends, which lost 5 bases and 2 bases, there was a span of 9 bases. The CDR3 nucleotides are TGTGCCAGCAGCCGGGGACAACAAGAGACCCAGTACTTC. This translates into CASSRGQQETQYF.

The V call is TRBV5-4, the J call TRBJ2-7, with TRBD2 as a possible D gene (6 bases). Trimming removed 4 bases at V and 2 bases at J, with 16 bases between. CDR3 length equals 15 residues. Germline CDR1 is SGHNT and CDR2 is YYREEE (reference sequence). The CDR3 DNA is TGTGCCAGCAGCCCCGGGGGTAGCAGAGCCTACGAGCAGTACTTC. As protein: CASSPGGSRAYEQYF.

This rearrangement joins TRBV5-8 to TRBJ1-1; 7 bases align to TRBD1. The CDR3 is 15 residues long. Germline trimming cut 4 bases from V and 5 bases from J; bases unmatched to any gene: 11. CDR1 is SGHTS and CDR2 is YDEGEE in the germline V gene. The CDR3 DNA is TGTGCCAGCAGCGCGTACAGGGCAGGGGGTACTGAAGCTTTCTTT. Its translation: CASSAYRAGGTEAFF.

This clone was seen only once. The V call is TRBV5-1, the J call TRBJ2-5, with TRBD1 identical over 7 bases. Germline V gives CDR1 SGHRS, CDR2 YFSETQ. This CDR3 is 14 amino acids long. V lost 4 bases to trimming and J lost 3 bases; unmatched junction nucleotides: 6. The CDR3 is CASSVRGFEETQYF. The CDR3 DNA follows: TGCGCCAGCAGCGTCAGGGGGTTTGAAGAGACCCAGTACTTC.

The gene calls are TRBV7-2 and TRBJ2-1; TRBD1 matches at 7 bases. The V segment lost 5 bases and the J segment 7 bases; nucleotides outside the gene matches: 2. Germline V gene lookup returns CDR1 SGHTA and CDR2 FQGNSA. CDR3 length equals 12 residues. The CDR3, as DNA: TGTGCCAGCAGCCCAGGGGGAAATGAGCAGTTCTTC. It specifies CASSPGGNEQFF.

The chain carries TRBV5-1 and TRBJ2-3; TRBD1 might be the D (5 bases). CDR1 and CDR2 from the germline V gene are SGHRS and YFSETQ. The CDR3 is made up of 14 amino acids. The V end was cut by 3 bases, the J end by 1 base, with 9 bases between. Here the CDR3 DNA reads TGCGCCAGCAGCTCCTCCAGGGGCACAGATACGCAGTATTTT. Its translation is CASSSSRGTDTQYF.

This sequence joins TRBV29-1 and TRBJ2-3; tentative D call: TRBD2 (5 bases). CDR1 is SQVTM and CDR2 is ANQGSEA in the germline V gene. V was pared by 4 bases and J by 3 bases, with 11 bases between. This CDR3 has 13 amino acids. The CDR3 DNA follows: TGCAGCGTTGGTGGGAGTCTGACAGATACGCAGTATTTT. Protein sequence: CSVGGSLTDTQYF.

This chain joins TRBV7-2 and TRBJ2-3, with a tentative D call TRBD2 (6 bases). The CDR3 is made up of 17 amino acids. The germline CDR1 and CDR2 sequences are SGHTA and FQGNSA. Trimming removed 1 base at V and 1 base at J, with 15 bases between. CDR3 sequence: CASSLVGAGRGTDTQYF. The CDR3 DNA reads TGTGCCAGCAGCTTAGTAGGGGCGGGAAGGGGCACAGATACGCAGTATTTT.

The chain has TRBV6-5 and TRBJ1-1; 12 bases agree with TRBD1. Unmatched junction bases numbered 0, after V lost 0 bases and J lost 4 bases. Germline V gene lookup returns CDR1 MNHEY and CDR2 SVGAGI. This CDR3 has 15 residues. The CDR3 spells CASSYSGQGATEAFF. For the CDR3, the DNA is TGTGCCAGCAGTTACTCGGGACAGGGGGCCACTGAAGCTTTCTTT.

In DNA form, the CDR3 reads TGTGCCAGCAGTTTACCCCCGACAGGGGGCGGAGATACGCAGTATTTT. Translation: CASSLPPTGGGDTQYF. The chain combines TRBV28 with TRBJ2-3; 10 bases are shared with TRBD1. The ends lost 2 bases at V and 5 bases at J; junction bases unmatched: 7. Germline V gene data show CDR1 as MDHEN and CDR2 as SYDVKM. The CDR3 contains 16 residues.

This clone was seen a handful of times. This sequence joins TRBV28 and TRBJ1-5; possibly TRBD1 for D (5 bases). Germline-derived CDR1 and CDR2 are MDHEN and SYDVKM. V lost 6 bases and J lost 4, with 19 bases in between. CDR3 length: 16 residues. The CDR3 spells CASRSPRQNGNQPQHF. The DNA of the CDR3 is TGTGCCAGCAGAAGCCCCCGACAGAACGGGAATCAGCCCCAGCATTTT.

In nucleotides, the CDR3 is TGTGCCAGCTCAGTTGGGACATGGCCAGATGGCTACACCTTC. Protein: CASSVGTWPDGYTF. The J gene is TRBJ1-2, the V gene TRBV18; TRBD1 might be the D (6 bases). V was clipped by 5 bases and J by 6 bases, with 16 bases between them. From germline, CDR1 is KGHSH and CDR2 LQKENI. This CDR3 is built from 14 residues.